The source of this TCR beta chain is a study of human T cells and chemical hapten exposure (dated by TCRdb to the early 2020s). Background for the entire study: For sensitization, 2% DPC in acetone was applied to a roughly 2 cm by roughly 2 cm area of upper inner arm skin. Patients additionally received weekly therapeutic DPC doses to the scalp throughout the approximately 25-week study period. Patch testing was performed on the upper back with Finn chambers containing 0.01% DPC, and the patch tests were scored after 6 days according to International Contact Dermatitis Research Group standards. The mostly female patient cohort included alopecia areata with under or over 50% scalp involvement, alopecia totalis and alopecia universalis. Libraries were pooled for sequencing, and variation in per-sample TCR yields was attributed mainly to small differences in library volumes within the pool. This study followed changes in the peripheral blood TCR repertoire in vivo during primary and secondary sensitization of alopecia patients to the hapten diphenylcyclopropenone (DPC). Blood samples were taken from patients before sensitization (week 0) and then at 2, 6 and about 24 weeks after DPC sensitization. For TCR sequencing, blood came from 25 to 35 alopecia patients at anywhere from one to four time points (pre-sensitization, 2, 6 and 24 weeks).

A note on this clonotype: Its antigen target is currently unknown. No clone much larger than this one lies a single base away; base qualities are absent.

General conclusions and limits of the study: The number of PT1 expanded TCRs positively correlated with patch test score, significant at thresholds 8, 16 and 32 but not 4. Repeated subsampling changed both the strength of the expansion versus patch-test correlation and the threshold at which that correlation became significant. Compared with pre-sensitization or healthy control sets, expanded TCRs formed significantly more large CDR3 similarity clusters, which is consistent with antigen-driven responses. Because all patients had alopecia, a presumed autoimmune disease, the immune response of the patients might differ from that of healthy individuals. DPC sensitization did not change how many TCRs were above 1 in 1000 frequency, and no evidence was found of alterations in global repertoire structure.

Taken from cysteine to phenylalanine, the CDR3 has 15 residues. The entry retains the CDR3 DNA only, 45 bases that are in frame from base 1. CDR1 and CDR2 were assigned from the germline V gene as MNHEY and SVGAGI. Trimming removed 6 bases from V and 4 bases from J; the gene matches leave 8 bases unexplained. The method was RACE. Sequencing was performed on a NextSeq 500. Library preparation attached unique molecular identifiers to individual cDNA molecules for quantitative, reproducible TCR counting. From each blood RNA sample, both TCR alpha and TCR beta chains were sequenced. The paper's processing steps were these. Samples had a median of roughly 100,000 TCRs, with a range from roughly 23,224 to 750,000. The Decombinator software suite was used to annotate V, J and CDR3 in the TCR reads. To make PS versus PT1 abundance plots, every sample was subsampled to the same number of TCRs (28,000). Expanded TCRs were defined as absent before sensitization and observed at least eight times at the 2-week time point. The raw public data were reprocessed by TCRdb itself: fastp quality trimming at Q25, MiXCR clonotype calling, in-frame beta chains only. Rows are combined by CDR3 protein, so each entry shows the most common genes and DNA. The V and J calls and clone size come from TCRdb's table, not from the authors' own analysis. The sample contains over 100,000 distinct CDR3 sequences, approximately 11% of them found a single time. Together, the top ten hold over 2% of the sample.

The time point tag for this specimen amounts to: patch test 3, about 24 weeks after DPC sensitization. The treatment or condition label, read with the paper, signifies: therapeutic diphenylcyclopropenone sensitization with weekly scalp DPC. At each patch-test visit, blood was drawn before the patch test was applied. Patients were eligible if aged 18 to 70, diagnosed with alopecia and judged suitable for DPC therapy, and pregnant patients were excluded. Unfractionated whole blood was collected in Tempus Blood RNA tubes, and total RNA was extracted from that blood. The clonotype comes from a woman in her forties or fifties with alopecia areata. Some clones in this sample may be carry-over from other donors' samples. The sequencing here drew on whole blood, taken in connection with sensitization to the hapten diphenylcyclopropenone (DPC). The chain employs TRBV6-5 and TRBJ1-5, and 8 bases in between align with TRBD1. The base sequence is TGTGCCAGCAGGACATCAGGGGGCGCGAATCAGCCCCAGCATTTT. Translated, this is CASRTSGGANQPQHF.